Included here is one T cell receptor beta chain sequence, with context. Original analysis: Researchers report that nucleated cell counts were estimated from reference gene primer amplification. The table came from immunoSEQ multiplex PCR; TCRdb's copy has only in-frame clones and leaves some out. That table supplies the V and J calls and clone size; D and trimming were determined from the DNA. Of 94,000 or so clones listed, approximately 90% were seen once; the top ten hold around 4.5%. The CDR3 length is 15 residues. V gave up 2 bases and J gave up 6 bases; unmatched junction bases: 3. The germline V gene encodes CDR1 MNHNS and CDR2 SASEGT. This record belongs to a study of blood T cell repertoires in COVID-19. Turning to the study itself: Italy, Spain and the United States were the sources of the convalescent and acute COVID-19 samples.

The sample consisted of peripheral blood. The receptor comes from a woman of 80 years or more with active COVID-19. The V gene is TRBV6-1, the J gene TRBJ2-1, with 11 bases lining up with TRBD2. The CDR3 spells CASSEWGLAVNEQFF. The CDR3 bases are TGTGCCAGCAGTGAATGGGGACTAGCGGTCAATGAGCAGTTCTTC.